Listed below are T cell receptor beta chains from one sample, sequenced in a study of OX40 agonist ivuxolimab in advanced cancers. Here immunoSEQ multiplex PCR was the method, and the copy in TCRdb shows in-frame clones only, minus some. The sample shows about 47,000 clones, 80% to 85% of them seen only once. Specimen: CD4+ or CD8+ T cells sorted from blood, collected in a trial of the OX40 agonist ivuxolimab. The receptor source for this set is an adult with an advanced solid tumor such as melanoma, head and neck, liver or kidney cancer. Both conserved end residues are part of each CDR3. D genes are given only for firm matches. Clone size appears in some rows only: once, few, many, or a class for an expanded clone.

clone size	V gene	D gene	J gene	CDR3 protein	CDR3 DNA
.	TRBV11-3	.	TRBJ2-1	CASSLGPYNEQFF	TGTGCCAGCAGCTTGGGGCCCTACAATGAGCAGTTCTTC
.	TRBV27	TRBD1	TRBJ1-2	CASSLAPDRGLEHYGYTF	TGTGCCAGCAGTTTGGCCCCGGACAGGGGGCTAGAGCACTATGGCTACACCTTC
.	TRBV7-9	TRBD1	TRBJ2-2	CASRERDRGDTGELFF	TGTGCCAGCAGGGAAAGGGACAGGGGAGACACCGGGGAGCTGTTTTTT
once	TRBV6-4	TRBD1	TRBJ1-5	CASSDSARTGGGVGQPQHF	TGTGCCAGCAGTGACTCTGCCAGGACAGGCGGGGGTGTGGGTCAGCCCCAGCATTTT
.	TRBV6-5	TRBD1	TRBJ1-4	CASSSGTGWELFF	TGTGCCAGCAGCTCCGGGACAGGGTGGGAACTGTTTTTT
.	TRBV6-1	.	TRBJ1-5	CASTDSLETQPQHF	TGTGCCAGCACGGACAGTTTGGAGACTCAGCCCCAGCATTTT
.	TRBV27	.	TRBJ2-1	CASTGPSSYNEQFF	TGTGCCAGCACCGGGCCGAGCTCCTACAATGAGCAGTTCTTC
.	TRBV7-3	TRBD2	TRBJ2-1	CASSLETSGSYNEQFF	TGTGCCAGCAGCTTGGAGACTAGCGGGAGTTACAATGAGCAGTTCTTC
.	TRBV28	TRBD2	TRBJ2-2	CASRALAGGPSTGELFF	TGTGCCAGCAGAGCACTAGCGGGGGGGCCTAGCACCGGGGAGCTGTTTTTT
.	TRBV4-1	.	TRBJ1-3	CASSQEGPYSGNTIYF	TGCGCCAGCAGCCAAGAGGGGCCCTACTCTGGAAACACCATATATTTT
.	TRBV29-1	.	TRBJ2-2	CSVRALNTGELFF	TGCAGCGTCCGGGCCTTGAACACCGGGGAGCTGTTTTTT
.	TRBV6-5	.	TRBJ2-7	CASSYVGSTSYEQYF	TGTGCCAGCAGTTACGTAGGGAGTACCTCCTACGAGCAGTACTTC
.	TRBV19	.	TRBJ2-5	CASSISPGGETQYF	TGTGCCAGTAGTATTTCTCCTGGAGGAGAGACCCAGTACTTC
.	TRBV7-9	TRBD1	TRBJ2-3	CASSLGGGMNTQYF	TGTGCCAGCAGCTTAGGAGGGGGCATGAATACGCAGTATTTT
.	TRBV27	.	TRBJ2-7	CASSLASDSYEQYF	TGTGCCAGCAGTTTAGCTAGCGACTCCTACGAGCAGTACTTC
.	TRBV2	.	TRBJ1-2	CASSEAGTPNGYTF	TGTGCCAGCAGTGAAGCTGGGACACCGAATGGCTACACCTTC
.	TRBV7-9	TRBD1	TRBJ1-2	CASSFGQGDRGYTF	TGTGCCAGCAGCTTTGGCCAGGGGGATCGCGGCTACACCTTC
once	TRBV5-1	TRBD1	TRBJ2-7	CASSLDGQGDGQYF	TGCGCCAGCAGCTTGGACGGACAGGGGGATGGGCAGTACTTC
.	TRBV27	.	TRBJ1-2	CASSLSGNGYTF	TGTGCCAGCAGTTTATCGGGGAATGGCTACACCTTC
medium-sized	TRBV19	TRBD1	TRBJ1-2	CASSIGTGVWGYTF	TGTGCCAGTAGTATCGGGACAGGGGTATGGGGCTACACCTTC
.	TRBV19	.	TRBJ2-1	CASSVSWGDTFYNEQFF	TGTGCCAGTAGTGTCAGTTGGGGGGACACATTCTACAATGAGCAGTTCTTC
medium-sized	TRBV19	.	TRBJ2-1	CASMGGGANEQFF	TGTGCCAGTATGGGAGGGGGAGCCAATGAGCAGTTCTTC
.	TRBV27	TRBD1	TRBJ1-3	CASSHRGFSGNTIYF	TGTGCCAGCAGTCACAGGGGATTTTCTGGAAACACCATATATTTT
.	TRBV4-1	TRBD2	TRBJ2-3	CASSLSGRGTDTQYF	TGCGCCAGCAGCCTCAGCGGGAGGGGTACAGATACGCAGTATTTT
.	TRBV29-1	.	TRBJ2-5	CSVEEPRVFQETQYF	TGCAGCGTTGAAGAACCCAGGGTGTTCCAAGAGACCCAGTACTTC
.	TRBV9	TRBD2	TRBJ2-2	CASSEMASGGTGELFF	TGTGCCAGCAGCGAGATGGCTAGCGGGGGCACCGGGGAGCTGTTTTTT
.	TRBV11-3	.	TRBJ1-1	CASSRQAHTEAFF	TGTGCCAGCAGCAGACAGGCACACACTGAAGCTTTCTTT
.	TRBV13	.	TRBJ2-3	CASSKGHQSTDTQYF	TGTGCCAGCAGTAAGGGACACCAAAGCACAGATACGCAGTATTTT
.	TRBV7-9	TRBD1	TRBJ2-3	CASSLTGDSTDTQYF	TGTGCCAGCAGCTTAACAGGGGACAGCACAGATACGCAGTATTTT
.	TRBV7-9	.	TRBJ1-1	CASSYRGNTEAFF	TGTGCCAGCAGCTACAGAGGGAACACTGAAGCTTTCTTT